These 20 T cell receptor beta chains share one sample of origin, sequenced in a study of blood T cell repertoires in COVID-19. The assay was immunoSEQ multiplex PCR, and TCRdb's table has in-frame clones only and misses some. The sample lists tens of thousands of clones, 87% seen once, with roughly 15% in the top ten. Sequenced material: peripheral blood. The origin of the receptors is a human donor in a cohort sampled during active COVID-19.

The chain links TRBV6-6 to TRBJ1-1; a weak D match, TRBD1 (6 bases). The germline V and J ends were trimmed by 7 bases and 1 base, with 10 bases remaining between them. Germline CDR1 is MNHNY and CDR2 is SVGAGI (reference sequence). This CDR3 has 13 residues. CDR3 nucleotide sequence: TGTGCCAGCATGAACAGGGAGAACACTGAAGCTTTCTTT. Residues: CASMNRENTEAFF.

This clone was recorded once. CDR3 sequence (DNA): TGTGCCAGCACCGACCCCGGGTCGCCCTACGAGCAGTACTTC. This gives the protein CASTDPGSPYEQYF. The rearrangement links TRBV7-9 to TRBJ2-7; D call uncertain. Germline CDR1 reads SEHNR; CDR2 reads FQNEAQ (reference sequence). Trimming took 7 bases from V and 2 from J, leaving 15 bases between them. The CDR3 is 14 residues long. Using reference TRBV7-9 and TRBJ2-7 for the parts outside the CDR3, the full variable domain is DTGVSQNPRHKITKRGQNVTFRCDPISEHNRLYWYRQTLGQGPEFLTYFQNEAQLEKSRLLSDRFSAERPKGSFSTLEIQRTEQGDSAMYLCASTDPGSPYEQYFGPGTRLTVT.

The chain has TRBV5-1 and TRBJ2-7; 8 bases match TRBD2. CDR3 length equals 15 residues. Germline CDR1 reads SGHRS; CDR2 reads YFSETQ. The trim removed 0 bases at V and 4 bases at J, leaving 6 bases unmatched. The chain's CDR3 is CASSLGTSRTYEQYF. The CDR3 nucleotides are TGCGCCAGCAGCTTGGGGACTAGCAGGACGTACGAGCAGTACTTC. The variable domain in full, with the rest retrieved from reference TRBV5-1 and TRBJ2-7, is KAGVTQTPRYLIKTRGQQVTLSCSPISGHRSVSWYQQTPGQGLQFLFEYFSETQRNKGNFPGRFSGRQFSNSRSEMNVSTLELGDSALYLCASSLGTSRTYEQYFGPGTRLTVT.

The rearrangement joins TRBV20-1 to TRBJ2-5, with D perhaps TRBD2 (6 bases). V lost 3 bases, J lost 1 base, and 6 bases lay in between. Per germline, CDR1 DFQATT and CDR2 SNEGSKA (reference sequence). The CDR3 has 12 residues. The CDR3 sequence: CSASSGQETQYF. In DNA, the CDR3 is TGCAGTGCTAGTAGCGGCCAAGAGACCCAGTACTTC.

The CDR3 DNA is TGTGCCAGTAGTATCCCGGGACAGGGCCTGGGCGAGCAGTACTTC. This gives the protein CASSIPGQGLGEQYF. The chain uses TRBV19 and TRBJ2-7; TRBD1 agrees at 9 bases. The CDR3 runs 15 residues. V shed 3 bases, J shed 6 bases, and the junction held 9 bases outside the gene matches. The germline CDR1 and CDR2 sequences are LNHDA and SQIVND (reference sequence).

The chain employs TRBV27 and TRBJ1-6; 10 bases are shared with TRBD1. The CDR3 spans 15 residues. Germline CDR1 is MNHEY and CDR2 is SMNVEV (reference sequence). The V gene end was trimmed by 5 bases and the J gene end by 10 bases; junction bases not matched to a gene: 8. Here the CDR3 reads CASSPWTGGKSPLHF. CDR3 DNA: TGTGCCAGCAGTCCATGGACAGGGGGGAAGTCACCCCTCCACTTT.

This sequence joins TRBV12-3 or TRBV12-4 and TRBJ2-7, with D unclear. This CDR3 has 13 amino acids. Trimming removed 2 bases from V and 2 bases from J, with 7 bases in between. The CDR3 protein is CASSLTQTYEQYF. CDR3 DNA sequence: TGTGCCAGCAGTTTAACCCAGACCTACGAGCAGTACTTC.

The chain is built from TRBV18 and TRBJ2-7; 7 nucleotides line up with TRBD2. The germline V gene has CDR1 KGHSH and CDR2 LQKENI. The J segment lost 4 bases and the V segment lost 3 bases, leaving 3 bases of the junction unmatched. The CDR3 contains 13 residues. Here the CDR3 reads CASSPRGGYEQYF. CDR3 bases: TGTGCCAGCTCACCCCGGGGAGGGTACGAGCAGTACTTC.

The chain employs TRBV2 and TRBJ2-3, with 9 bases matching TRBD1. This CDR3 spans 15 amino acids. CDR1 SNHLY and CDR2 FYNNEI come from the germline V gene. Germline trimming cut 6 bases from V and 7 bases from J; bases unmatched to any gene: 11. This chain's CDR3 is CASRPGQGKFNTQYF. For the CDR3, the DNA is TGTGCCAGCAGACCGGGACAGGGCAAGTTCAATACGCAGTATTTT.

This clone was detected only a few times. The rearrangement joins TRBV7-9 to TRBJ1-3; maybe TRBD1 (5 bases). Trimming took off 4 bases at V and 0 bases at J, with 13 bases between the two ends. Germline-derived CDR1 and CDR2 are SEHNR and FQNEAQ (reference sequence). The CDR3 loop spans 16 amino acids. This chain's CDR3 is CASSSSSDNSGNTIYF. Written as DNA, the CDR3 is TGTGCCAGCAGCTCCTCCTCGGACAACTCTGGAAACACCATATATTTT. The full variable domain, its missing parts supplied by reference TRBV7-9 and TRBJ1-3, is DTGVSQNPRHKITKRGQNVTFRCDPISEHNRLYWYRQTLGQGPEFLTYFQNEAQLEKSRLLSDRFSAERPKGSFSTLEIQRTEQGDSAMYLCASSSSSDNSGNTIYFGEGSWLTVV.

V gene TRBV9 combines with J gene TRBJ2-7, with 11 positions matching TRBD1. CDR1 is SGDLS, CDR2 YYNGEE, per germline. There are 18 residues in the CDR3. Trimming took 0 bases from V and 3 from J; bases not matched to a gene: 11. The CDR3 DNA reads as TGTGCCAGCAGCGTAGACATGACTCCGGGACAGGGGGACTACGAGCAGTACTTC. Its protein is CASSVDMTPGQGDYEQYF.

The rearrangement joins TRBV9 to TRBJ2-1, with TRBD2 identical over 10 bases. CDR3 size: 16 residues. Looked up from germline, CDR1 is SGDLS and CDR2 is YYNGEE. The V segment lost 4 bases and the J segment 0 bases; nucleotides outside the gene matches: 4. In DNA, the CDR3 is TGTGCCAGCAGCCCCCCTAGCGGGAGCTCCTACAATGAGCAGTTCTTC. Protein: CASSPPSGSSYNEQFF.

This clone was detected only once. This chain connects TRBV30 to TRBJ1-2; 7 bases map to TRBD1. The germline V gene encodes CDR1 GTSNPN and CDR2 SVGIG (reference sequence). The CDR3 extends over 15 amino acids. The ends lost 1 base at V and 4 bases at J; junction bases unmatched: 9. CDR3 nucleotides: TGTGCCTGGAGTGAAAGACAGGGAGGACCCTATGGCTACACCTTC. Protein product: CAWSERQGGPYGYTF.

The chain joins TRBV6-5 to TRBJ2-2; perhaps TRBD1 as D (5 bases). CDR1 is MNHEY and CDR2 is SVGAGI in the germline V gene. With 3 bases removed from V and 0 bases from J, the gap between germline ends came to 11 bases. The CDR3 is 16 amino acids. The CDR3 loop is CASSYGALTNTGELFF. In DNA form, the CDR3 reads TGTGCCAGCAGTTATGGGGCGCTGACGAACACCGGGGAGCTGTTTTTT.

The rearrangement links TRBV10-2 to TRBJ2-1; 7 bases line up with TRBD2. The CDR3 runs to 17 residues. Trimming took 2 bases from V and 4 from J; bases not matched to a gene: 11. From germline, CDR1 is WSHSY and CDR2 SAAADI. The CDR3 here is CASSESSRLADYNEQFF. The CDR3, as DNA: TGCGCCAGCAGTGAGAGCTCGCGTCTAGCGGATTACAATGAGCAGTTCTTC.

The chain carries TRBV7-3 and TRBJ2-2; TRBD1 matches 8 bases. There are 14 residues in the CDR3. J gave up 6 bases and V 5 bases, and 5 bases lay outside the gene matches. Germline CDR1 and CDR2: SGHTA and FQGTGA. In nucleotides, the CDR3 is TGTGCCAGCAGCCGGGACAGGAGCCCCGGGGAGCTGTTTTTT. Encoded protein: CASSRDRSPGELFF.

This chain joins TRBV29-1 and TRBJ2-7; D is ambiguous. The CDR3 totals 12 residues. The germline CDR1 and CDR2 sequences are SQVTM and ANQGSEA. The germline V and J ends were trimmed by 4 bases and 0 bases, with 7 bases remaining between them. The CDR3 sequence is CSVVESSYEQYF. The CDR3 nucleotides are TGCAGCGTTGTTGAGAGCTCCTACGAGCAGTACTTC.

V gene TRBV27 combines with J gene TRBJ2-7, with a possible D match to TRBD1 (5 bases). The CDR3 runs 15 residues. The V end was cut by 0 bases, the J end by 2 bases, with 11 bases between. Per germline, CDR1 MNHEY and CDR2 SMNVEV (reference sequence). CDR3 sequence (DNA): TGTGCCAGCAGTTTATCGATGCAGGGTCCCTACGAGCAGTACTTC. It is translated as CASSLSMQGPYEQYF.

The chain couples TRBV5-4 to TRBJ2-7, with 9 bases fitting TRBD2. This CDR3 has 12 residues. Germline values: CDR1 SGHNT, CDR2 YYREEE (reference sequence). V shed 5 bases and J 5 bases; nucleotides not matched to a gene: 2. CDR3 nucleotide sequence: TGTGCCAGCAGTCGCGGGGGGGACGAGCAGTACTTC. It encodes CASSRGGDEQYF. Full variable domain (missing parts from reference TRBV5-4 and TRBJ2-7): ETGVTQSPTHLIKTRGQQVTLRCSSQSGHNTVSWYQQALGQGPQFIFQYYREEENGRGNFPPRFSGLQFPNYSSELNVNALELDDSALYLCASSRGGDEQYFGPGTRLTVT.

This chain connects TRBV5-6 to TRBJ2-2; 10 bases line up with TRBD1. The CDR3 sequence is 15 residues long. Germline CDR1 is SGHDT and CDR2 is YYEEEE. V lost 1 base to trimming and J lost 4 bases; unmatched junction nucleotides: 1. The CDR3 spells CASSLRDRGTGELFF. The CDR3 coding sequence is TGTGCCAGCAGCTTGAGGGACAGGGGCACCGGGGAGCTGTTTTTT.